These 8 T cell receptor beta chains originate from one sample sequenced in a study of radiation and T cells in renal cell carcinoma. TCRdb's table, derived via immunoSEQ multiplex PCR, lists solely in-frame clones and lacks some. The profile shows 110,000 to 150,000 clones, nearly 90% of them singletons. Time point described: baseline pretreatment blood. The treatment: 15 Gy SBRT to primary tumor, nephrectomy 4 weeks later. Material: blood, obtained from a patient whose treatment included radiotherapy and nephrectomy. The receptor source for this set is a woman in her fifties or sixties with renal cell carcinoma.

This chain connects TRBV5-6 to TRBJ2-7; the D gene is possibly TRBD1 (5 bases). Germline V gene data show CDR1 as SGHDT and CDR2 as YYEEEE. Trimming shortened V by 4 bases and J by 0 bases, and 11 bases separated the two germline ends. The length of the CDR3 is 14 residues. CDR3 amino acids: CASSEGALSYEQYF. The CDR3 coding sequence is TGTGCCAGCAGCGAAGGGGCCCTCTCCTACGAGCAGTACTTC.

V is TRBV7-8 and J is TRBJ1-2; maybe TRBD1 (6 bases). Germline CDR1 SGHVS, CDR2 FQNEAQ. Trimming shortened V by 0 bases and J by 7 bases, and 15 bases separated the two germline ends. The CDR3 is made up of 15 amino acids. CDR3 nucleotides: TGTGCCAGCAGCTTAGCGTCCAGGGGAGGAGGTGGCTACACCTTC. Its translation: CASSLASRGGGGYTF.

The chain employs TRBV19 and TRBJ1-2, with D possibly TRBD1 on 5 matching bases. Trimming left V 8 bases short and J 2 bases short, with 9 bases between. The V gene's germline CDR1 is LNHDA and CDR2 SQIVND (reference sequence). CDR3 length: 12 residues. CDR3 DNA: TGTGCCAGTCTCCGGGACAACTATGGCTACACCTTC. Its translation is CASLRDNYGYTF.

The rearrangement uses TRBV6-6 and TRBJ2-7, with a possible D match to TRBD1 (6 bases). Trimming removed 6 bases from V and 0 bases from J, with 15 bases in between. The CDR3 spans 15 residues. Germline CDR1 MNHNY, CDR2 SVGAGI (reference sequence). CDR3 sequence reads: CASRPRDTSSYEQYF. The CDR3 DNA reads TGTGCCAGCAGACCCCGGGACACGAGCTCCTACGAGCAGTACTTC.

This chain connects TRBV5-5 to TRBJ1-4, with D unclear. The length of the CDR3 is 15 residues. In germline, CDR1 is SGHKS, CDR2 YYEKEE (reference sequence). The V end was cut by 0 bases, the J end by 4 bases, with 10 bases between. CDR3: CASSLGFGFNEKLFF. DNA of the CDR3: TGTGCCAGCAGCTTGGGGTTCGGGTTTAATGAAAAACTGTTTTTT. The full variable domain, rest sourced from reference TRBV5-5 and TRBJ1-4, is DAGVTQSPTHLIKTRGQQVTLRCSPISGHKSVSWYQQVLGQGPQFIFQYYEKEERGRGNFPDRFSARQFPNYSSELNVNALLLGDSALYLCASSLGFGFNEKLFFGSGTQLSVL.

V usage is TRBV6-1 and J usage is TRBJ2-3, with a tentative D call TRBD1 (6 bases). Germline V lookup: CDR1 MNHNS, CDR2 SASEGT. V was pared by 0 bases and J by 2 bases, with 9 bases between. CDR3 length: 15 residues. This CDR3 reads CASSEAGAITDTQYF. The CDR3 DNA reads TGTGCCAGCAGTGAAGCGGGGGCAATCACAGATACGCAGTATTTT.

The CDR3 DNA follows: TGTGCCAGCCGGAGGTCCGTGGGTGGCTACACCTTC. Its translation is CASRRSVGGYTF. V is TRBV2 and J is TRBJ1-2, with no clear D. This CDR3 spans 12 amino acids. Trimming took 8 bases from V and 7 from J, leaving 14 bases between them. Germline V lookup: CDR1 SNHLY, CDR2 FYNNEI.

This sequence joins TRBV18 and TRBJ2-5; maybe TRBD2 (5 bases). The ends were cut back, 0 bases at V and 5 bases at J, with 13 bases in the middle. Germline CDR1 KGHSH, CDR2 LQKENI. CDR3 length: 15 amino acids. CDR3 amino acids: CASSPPPGNGETQYF. In nucleotides, the CDR3 is TGTGCCAGCTCACCACCCCCGGGGAATGGGGAGACCCAGTACTTC.